The 17 T cell receptor beta chains below were found in one sample sequenced in a study of lymphopenia after photon versus proton radiotherapy. Some clones are missing from TCRdb's copy, which holds only in-frame ones; the method was immunoSEQ multiplex PCR. The sample includes under 20,000 clones, more than 90% seen only once; the top ten take around 1.7%. Sequenced here: peripheral blood, sampled from a patient treated with photon-based radiotherapy. The receptors here all came from a woman between 40 and 55 years old with cholangiocarcinoma.

This clone was counted between two and nine times. J is TRBJ1-1 and V is TRBV27, with no clear D. Germline V lookup: CDR1 MNHEY, CDR2 SMNVEV (reference sequence). There are 11 residues in the CDR3. Deletions cut 9 bases from V and 7 bases from J, with 12 bases between. The CDR3 loop is CARGEYDEAFF. The CDR3 DNA reads as TGTGCCAGAGGTGAATACGATGAAGCTTTCTTT.

V is TRBV5-6 and J is TRBJ2-1; tentatively, D is TRBD1 or TRBD2 (5 bases each). Trimming took 4 bases from V and 9 from J, leaving 14 bases between them. The germline V gene encodes CDR1 SGHDT and CDR2 YYEEEE. This CDR3 contains 13 residues. The DNA of the CDR3 is TGTGCCAGCAGCAGAGGGACGTACGGTGAGCAGTTCTTC. Its translation: CASSRGTYGEQFF.

The chain uses TRBV5-5 and TRBJ1-1; TRBD1 agrees at 7 bases. The CDR3 spans 18 residues. Germline V lookup: CDR1 SGHKS, CDR2 YYEKEE (reference sequence). Trimming cost V 2 bases and J 4 bases; bases outside gene matches: 17. DNA of the CDR3: TGTGCCAGCAGCTTTTACCAGGGGGTAGGGGGTGTTAGCACTGAAGCTTTCTTT. It translates to CASSFYQGVGGVSTEAFF.

The chain uses TRBV5-4 and TRBJ2-3, with a weak D call TRBD2 (7 bases). This CDR3 spans 16 amino acids. Germline lookup yields CDR1 SGHNT and CDR2 YYREEE (reference sequence). The V end was cut by 4 bases, the J end by 4 bases, with 19 bases between. DNA for the CDR3: TGTGCCAGCAGCCCCGGGGGGCCAAGGGTGCCAGATACGCAGTATTTT. Translated, it gives CASSPGGPRVPDTQYF.

The chain is built from TRBV25-1 and TRBJ2-7, with D possibly TRBD2 on 6 matching bases. The length of the CDR3 is 13 residues. The germline CDR1 and CDR2 sequences are MGHDK and SYGVNS. The V end was cut by 3 bases, the J end by 4 bases, with 10 bases between. The CDR3 spells CASSEVGGYEQYF. The CDR3 nucleotides are TGTGCCAGCAGTGAGGTCGGAGGGTACGAGCAGTACTTC.

In its sample, this clone was seen once. Sequence at one end of the junction differs from germline and may be a read error. The chain recombines TRBV7-7 with TRBJ2-1; 9 positions match TRBD2. The CDR3 sequence is 16 residues long. Germline V CDR1 and CDR2: SSHAT, FNYEAQ (reference sequence). The CDR3 region is CASSLNSAGGPNEQFF. DNA for the CDR3: TGTGCTAGCAGCTTAAACTCTGCGGGGGGGCCCAATGAGCAGTTCTTC.

J is TRBJ1-1 and V is TRBV21-1. TRBV21-1 represents a pseudogene. The CDR3 length is 14 residues. The CDR3 nucleotides read TGTGCCAGCAGCAAAATGAAATTGGGGTTCATAGCTTTCTTT. Translated: CASSKMKLGFIAFF.

This clone was seen a few times. The rearrangement links TRBV5-1 to TRBJ1-2; 7 nucleotides line up with TRBD1. CDR3 length: 16 residues. V dropped 3 bases and J dropped 6; count of bases not matched to a gene: 14. Per the germline V gene, CDR1 is SGHRS and CDR2 is YFSETQ. The CDR3 loop reads CASSSIQGPQWNGYTF. The CDR3 nucleotides are TGCGCCAGCAGCTCGATACAGGGGCCCCAATGGAATGGCTACACCTTC.

This chain uses TRBV19 with TRBJ2-2; weak D call: TRBD1 (5 bases). The CDR3 runs to 16 residues. V lost 6 bases and J lost 0, with 14 bases in between. Germline lookup yields CDR1 LNHDA and CDR2 SQIVND (reference sequence). The CDR3 here is CASRTFGQANTGELFF. The DNA of the CDR3 is TGTGCCAGTAGAACGTTCGGACAAGCGAACACCGGGGAGCTGTTTTTT.

This clone is a singleton in its sample. This chain joins TRBV11-2 and TRBJ2-3; TRBD2 aligns across 8 bases. Trimming took 5 bases from V and 1 from J; bases not matched to a gene: 5. The CDR3 is 15 residues long. CDR1 is SGHAT, CDR2 FQNNGV, per germline. The CDR3 nucleotides read TGTGCCAGCAGCGGAGAGACTAGCGGCACAGATACGCAGTATTTT. It encodes CASSGETSGTDTQYF.

The chain has TRBV7-8 and TRBJ1-5; 8 positions agree with TRBD1. CDR1 SGHVS and CDR2 FQNEAQ come from the germline V gene. J was trimmed by 0 bases and V by 4 bases; bases with no gene match: 8. The CDR3 runs 17 residues. CDR3 DNA sequence: TGTGCCAGCAGCTCTCGGACAGGGAGTGATAGCAATCAGCCCCAGCATTTT. Protein sequence: CASSSRTGSDSNQPQHF.

The chain joins TRBV5-1 to TRBJ1-2; D is perhaps TRBD1 (5 bases). Germline values: CDR1 SGHRS, CDR2 YFSETQ. This CDR3 is built from 15 residues. Trimming shortened V by 2 bases and J by 3 bases, and 14 bases separated the two germline ends. The CDR3 here is CASSFSSGRDYGYTF. The CDR3 DNA follows: TGCGCCAGCAGCTTTAGTAGTGGCAGGGACTATGGCTACACCTTC.

This chain uses TRBV7-2 with TRBJ2-7; TRBD2 is a possible D gene (5 bases). V was pared by 6 bases and J by 3 bases, with 15 bases between. The CDR3 consists of 14 residues. Germline-derived CDR1 and CDR2 are SGHTA and FQGNSA. Here the CDR3 reads CASSPEGASYEQYF. In DNA, the CDR3 is TGTGCCAGCAGTCCAGAGGGAGCGAGCTACGAGCAGTACTTC. The complete variable domain, with remaining parts taken from reference TRBV7-2 and TRBJ2-7, reads GAGVSQSPSNKVTEKGKDVELRCDPISGHTALYWYRQSLGQGLEFLIYFQGNSAPDKSGLPSDRFSAERTGGSVSTLTIQRTQQEDSAVYLCASSPEGASYEQYFGPGTRLTVT.

J is TRBJ1-1 and V is TRBV30; D ambiguous. The CDR3 has 12 residues. V was cut by 5 bases and J by 1 base, with 8 bases left in between. Per germline, CDR1 GTSNPN and CDR2 SVGIG (reference sequence). CDR3 nucleotides: TGTGCCTGGTCGCGAACGAACACTGAAGCTTTCTTT. This sequence encodes CAWSRTNTEAFF.

The chain has TRBV5-1 and TRBJ1-2, with D perhaps TRBD1 (6 bases). This CDR3 is 14 amino acids long. Germline V lookup: CDR1 SGHRS, CDR2 YFSETQ. Trimming pared 0 bases from V and 5 bases from J, leaving 11 bases between. CDR3 DNA sequence: TGCGCCAGCAGCTTGGACAGGGATCTTTATGGCTACACCTTC. This gives the protein CASSLDRDLYGYTF.

This chain uses TRBV2 with TRBJ1-1, with 8 bases lining up with TRBD1. Germline values: CDR1 SNHLY, CDR2 FYNNEI. With V trimmed by 5 bases and J by 4 bases, 3 bases remained unmatched. The CDR3 contains 13 residues. As DNA, the CDR3 is TGTGCCAGCAGTCCGACAGGGGCCACTGAAGCTTTCTTT. Its protein product is CASSPTGATEAFF.

The chain has TRBV6-5 and TRBJ2-1, with 7 positions matching TRBD2. CDR1 is MNHEY and CDR2 is SVGAGI in the germline V gene. The V segment lost 7 bases and the J segment 5 bases; nucleotides outside the gene matches: 8. The CDR3 spans 14 residues. In DNA form, the CDR3 reads TGTGCCAGCATGTTCTTGGCGGGGGACAATGAGCAGTTCTTC. Its protein product is CASMFLAGDNEQFF.